This T cell receptor beta chain comes out of a study of blood T cell repertoires in COVID-19. The count of this clone is one. Libraries were prepared by immunoSEQ multiplex PCR; TCRdb keeps only in-frame clonotypes and omits some of them. Among 300,000 to 400,000 clones, around 85% were seen once, and the ten largest hold 1.9%. V lost 0 bases and J lost 5, with 8 bases in between. The germline CDR1 and CDR2 sequences are MNHNY and SVGAGI (reference sequence). The CDR3 is 14 residues long. Input material: PBMCs or T cells enriched from blood (not recorded which). The chain couples TRBV6-6 to TRBJ1-5; D is undetermined. The TCR comes from a woman aged 30 to 39 who had been exposed to COVID-19. The CDR3 here is CASSYSGLYQPQHF. The CDR3 DNA reads as TGTGCCAGCAGTTACTCAGGACTCTATCAGCCCCAGCATTTT.